The rows below give T cell receptor beta chains drawn from one sample of a study of blood T cell repertoires in COVID-19. Sequenced by immunoSEQ multiplex PCR; TCRdb stores in-frame clones only, minus some. This sample yields about 340,000 clones, of which about nine tenths are seen a single time; approximately 7.4% belongs to the top ten. Material: peripheral blood. These receptors originate from a woman aged 70-85 years with COVID-19, enrolled during active disease. Each CDR3 is given with its conserved first and last residue.

CDR3	V	J
CASSSTPTGNYEQYF	TRBV11-2	TRBJ2-7
CASSDPGNYGYTF	TRBV2	TRBJ1-2
CASSLSSGTGGRRHYGYTF	TRBV27	TRBJ1-2
CAWSPGHQTGELFF	TRBV30	TRBJ2-2
CASSQPPGQGYTF	TRBV14	TRBJ1-2
CASRGAGTGVYGYTF	TRBV5-6	TRBJ1-2
CASSRETSGGVTDTQYF	TRBV4-1	TRBJ2-3
CASSHPRGEAFF	TRBV10-1	TRBJ1-1
CSVGPGLTEAFF	TRBV29-1	TRBJ1-1
CAPGAGGSLNEQFF	TRBV5-4	TRBJ2-1
CATSEMGAVQNTEAFF	TRBV24-1	TRBJ1-1
CASSQDLLDRGPGYTF	TRBV4-2	TRBJ1-2
CASSFSAQGDGYTF	TRBV27	TRBJ1-2
CASSLVTSGHTQYF	TRBV11-2	TRBJ2-3
CAISDGAGEQYF	TRBV10-3	TRBJ2-7
CASSERGLQGEGEAFF	TRBV7-8	TRBJ1-1
CATSRNRRGVVTDTQYF	TRBV15	TRBJ2-3
CASTPGGMNEQFF	TRBV5-5	TRBJ2-1
CASSLLAGVQETQYF	TRBV5-1	TRBJ2-5
CASSPWANYGYTF	TRBV6-5	TRBJ1-2
CASSRGVNTEAFF	TRBV5-1	TRBJ1-1
CASSLYNTEAFF	TRBV7-6	TRBJ1-1
CASSQQDVRNQPQHF	TRBV18	TRBJ1-5
CASTPGQLMEAFF	TRBV6-5	TRBJ1-1
CASSPSNYGYTF	TRBV9	TRBJ1-2
CASSLVNTEAFF	TRBV3-1/TRBV3-2	TRBJ1-1
CASSQGGGTEAFF	TRBV10-1	TRBJ1-1
CASSVAHEGGYTIYF	TRBV9	TRBJ1-3
CASSLEGDYTF	TRBV7-9	TRBJ1-2